This TCR beta chain was profiled in a study of control samples from healthy donors and cancer patients. The data were produced by immunoSEQ multiplex PCR, yet TCRdb's version contains in-frame clones alone and is incomplete. The sample carries about 59,000 clones, approximately 92% recorded once. Germline V gene lookup returns CDR1 SQVTM and CDR2 ANQGSEA. V shed 4 bases and J shed 0 bases, with 10 bases lying between them. There are 13 residues in the CDR3. The receptor was isolated from a man aged 35-49 years with colorectal cancer. The chain joins TRBV29-1 to TRBJ2-7; no clear D. The sample taken for sequencing was PBMCs. The DNA for the CDR3 is TGCAGCGTTGTTTCCGGGTACTCCTACGAGCAGTACTTC. It translates to CSVVSGYSYEQYF.